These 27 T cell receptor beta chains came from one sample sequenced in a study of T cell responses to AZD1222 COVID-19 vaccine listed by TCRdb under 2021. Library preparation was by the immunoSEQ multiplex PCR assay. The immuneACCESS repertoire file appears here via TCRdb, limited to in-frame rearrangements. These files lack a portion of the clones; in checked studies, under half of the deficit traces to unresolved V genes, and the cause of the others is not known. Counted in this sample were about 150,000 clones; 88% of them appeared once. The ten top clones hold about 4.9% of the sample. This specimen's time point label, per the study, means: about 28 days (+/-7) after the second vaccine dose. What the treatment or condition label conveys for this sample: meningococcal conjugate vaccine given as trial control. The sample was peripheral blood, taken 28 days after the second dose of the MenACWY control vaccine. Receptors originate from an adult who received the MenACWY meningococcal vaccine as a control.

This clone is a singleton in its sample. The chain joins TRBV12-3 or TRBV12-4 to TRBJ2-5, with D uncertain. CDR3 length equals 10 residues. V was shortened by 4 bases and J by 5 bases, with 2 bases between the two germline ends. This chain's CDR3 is CASSSETQYF. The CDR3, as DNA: TGTGCCAGCAGTTCGGAGACCCAGTACTTC.

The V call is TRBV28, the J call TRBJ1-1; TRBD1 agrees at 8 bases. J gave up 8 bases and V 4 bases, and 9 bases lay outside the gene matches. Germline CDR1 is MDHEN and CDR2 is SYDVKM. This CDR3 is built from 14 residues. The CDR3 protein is CASSYRQGRAEAFF. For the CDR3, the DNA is TGTGCCAGCAGTTATCGACAGGGGAGGGCAGAAGCTTTCTTT.

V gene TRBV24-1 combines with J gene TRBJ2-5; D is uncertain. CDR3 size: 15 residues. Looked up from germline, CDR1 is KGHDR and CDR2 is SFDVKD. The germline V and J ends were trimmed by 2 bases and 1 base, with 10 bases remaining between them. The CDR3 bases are TGTGCCACCAGTGATTCAAGGCAGGCCCAAGAGACCCAGTACTTC. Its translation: CATSDSRQAQETQYF.

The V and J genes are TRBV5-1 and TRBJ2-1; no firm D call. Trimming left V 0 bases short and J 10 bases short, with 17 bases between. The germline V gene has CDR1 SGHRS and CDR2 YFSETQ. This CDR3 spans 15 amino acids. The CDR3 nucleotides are TGCGCCAGCAGCTTGGGACTTATGAACAATGAGGAGCAGTTCTTC. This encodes CASSLGLMNNEEQFF.

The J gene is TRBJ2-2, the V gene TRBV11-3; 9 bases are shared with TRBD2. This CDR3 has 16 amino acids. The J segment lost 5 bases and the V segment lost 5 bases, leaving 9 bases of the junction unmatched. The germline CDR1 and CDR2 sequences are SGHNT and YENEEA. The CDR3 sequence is CASSGQAGGITGELFF. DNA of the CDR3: TGTGCCAGCAGCGGGCAGGCGGGAGGGATAACCGGGGAGCTGTTTTTT.

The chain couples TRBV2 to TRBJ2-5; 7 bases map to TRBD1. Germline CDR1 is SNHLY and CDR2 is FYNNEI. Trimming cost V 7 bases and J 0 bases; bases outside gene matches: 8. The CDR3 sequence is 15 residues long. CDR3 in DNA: TGTGCCAGCACTTTCGGGACAGTGTACCAAGAGACCCAGTACTTC. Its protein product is CASTFGTVYQETQYF.

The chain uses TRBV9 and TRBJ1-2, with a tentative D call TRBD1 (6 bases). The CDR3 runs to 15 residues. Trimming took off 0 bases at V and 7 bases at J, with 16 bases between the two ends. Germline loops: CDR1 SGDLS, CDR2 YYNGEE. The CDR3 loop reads CASSVARDTGTGYTF. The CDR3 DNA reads TGTGCCAGCAGCGTAGCTCGGGACACAGGGACTGGCTACACCTTC.

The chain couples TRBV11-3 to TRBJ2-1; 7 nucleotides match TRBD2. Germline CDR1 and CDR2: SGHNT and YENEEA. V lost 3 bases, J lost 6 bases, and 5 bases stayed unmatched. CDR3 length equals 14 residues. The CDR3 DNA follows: TGTGCCAGCAGCTTTCAGCGGGATGGCAATGAGCAGTTCTTC. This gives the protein CASSFQRDGNEQFF.

The CDR3 is CASSLVRQGRAFF. The DNA for the CDR3 is TGCGCCAGCAGCTTGGTTAGGCAGGGTCGCGCTTTCTTT. V is TRBV5-1 and J is TRBJ1-1, with D tentatively TRBD1 (5 bases). Per the germline V gene, CDR1 is SGHRS and CDR2 is YFSETQ. The V end was cut by 0 bases, the J end by 11 bases, with 14 bases between. This CDR3 is 13 amino acids long.

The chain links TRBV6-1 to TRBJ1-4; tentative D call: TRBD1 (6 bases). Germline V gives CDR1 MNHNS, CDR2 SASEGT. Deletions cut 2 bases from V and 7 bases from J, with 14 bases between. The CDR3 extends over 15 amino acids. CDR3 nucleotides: TGTGCCAGCAGTGAAAACTACAGGGAGAGTGAAAAACTGTTTTTT. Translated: CASSENYRESEKLFF.

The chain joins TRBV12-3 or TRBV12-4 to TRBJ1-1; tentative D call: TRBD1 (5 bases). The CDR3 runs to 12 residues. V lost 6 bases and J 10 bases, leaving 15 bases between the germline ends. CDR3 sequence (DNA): TGTGCCAGCAGCCAACGGGGACCAGCAGCTTTCTTT. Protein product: CASSQRGPAAFF.

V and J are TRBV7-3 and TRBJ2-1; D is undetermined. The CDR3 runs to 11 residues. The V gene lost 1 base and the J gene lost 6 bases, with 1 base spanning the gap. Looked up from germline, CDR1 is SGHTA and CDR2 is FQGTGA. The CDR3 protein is CASSLSNEQFF. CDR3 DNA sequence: TGTGCCAGCAGCTTAAGCAATGAGCAGTTCTTC.

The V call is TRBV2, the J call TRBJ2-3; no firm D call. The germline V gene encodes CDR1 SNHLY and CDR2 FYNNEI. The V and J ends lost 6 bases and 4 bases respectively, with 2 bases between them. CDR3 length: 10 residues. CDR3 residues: CASRADTQYF. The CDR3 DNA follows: TGTGCCAGCAGGGCAGATACGCAGTATTTT.

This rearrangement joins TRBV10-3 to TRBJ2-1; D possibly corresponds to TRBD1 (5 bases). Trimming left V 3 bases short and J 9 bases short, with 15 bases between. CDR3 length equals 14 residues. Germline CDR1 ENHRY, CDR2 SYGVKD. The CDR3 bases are TGTGCCATCAGTGAAGCAGGGCCTCGCAGTGAGCAGTTCTTC. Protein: CAISEAGPRSEQFF.

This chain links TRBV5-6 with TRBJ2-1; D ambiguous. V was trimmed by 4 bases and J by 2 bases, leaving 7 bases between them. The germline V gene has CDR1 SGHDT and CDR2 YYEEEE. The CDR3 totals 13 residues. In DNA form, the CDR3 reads TGTGCCAGCAGCAGGGCGGCCTACAATGAGCAGTTCTTC. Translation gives CASSRAAYNEQFF.

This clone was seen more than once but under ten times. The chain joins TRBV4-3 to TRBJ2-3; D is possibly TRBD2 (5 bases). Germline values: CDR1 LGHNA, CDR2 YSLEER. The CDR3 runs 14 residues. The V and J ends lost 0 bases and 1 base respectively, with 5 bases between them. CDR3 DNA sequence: TGCGCCAGCAGCCAAGAACTAGGCACAGATACGCAGTATTTT. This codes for CASSQELGTDTQYF.

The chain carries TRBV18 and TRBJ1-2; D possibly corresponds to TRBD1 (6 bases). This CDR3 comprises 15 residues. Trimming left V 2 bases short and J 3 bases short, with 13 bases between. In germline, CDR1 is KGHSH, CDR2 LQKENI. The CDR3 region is CASSPTQGPYYGYTF. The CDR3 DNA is TGTGCCAGCTCACCAACGCAGGGGCCCTACTATGGCTACACCTTC.

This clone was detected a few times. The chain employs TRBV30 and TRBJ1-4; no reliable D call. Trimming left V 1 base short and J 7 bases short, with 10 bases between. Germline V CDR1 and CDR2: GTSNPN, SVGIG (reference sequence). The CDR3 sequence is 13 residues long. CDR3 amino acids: CAWSAPGIEKLFF. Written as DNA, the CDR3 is TGTGCCTGGAGTGCCCCCGGGATTGAAAAACTGTTTTTT.

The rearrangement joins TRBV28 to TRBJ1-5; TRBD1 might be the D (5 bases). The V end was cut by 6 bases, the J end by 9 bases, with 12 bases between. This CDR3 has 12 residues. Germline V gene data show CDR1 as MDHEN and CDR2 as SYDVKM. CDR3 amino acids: CASRSRQWPQHF. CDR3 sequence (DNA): TGTGCCAGCAGGTCGAGACAGTGGCCCCAGCATTTT.

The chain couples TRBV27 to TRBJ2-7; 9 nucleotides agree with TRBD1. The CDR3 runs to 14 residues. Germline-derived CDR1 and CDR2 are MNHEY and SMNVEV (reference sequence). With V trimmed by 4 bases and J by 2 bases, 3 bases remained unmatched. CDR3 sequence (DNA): TGTGCCAGCAGTTACAGGGGGCGAGCCTACGAGCAGTACTTC. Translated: CASSYRGRAYEQYF.

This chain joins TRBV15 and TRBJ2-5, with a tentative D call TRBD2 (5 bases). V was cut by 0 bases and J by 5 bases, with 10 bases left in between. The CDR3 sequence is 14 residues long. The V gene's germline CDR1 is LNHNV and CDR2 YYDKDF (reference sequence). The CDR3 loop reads CATSRDKTGETQYF. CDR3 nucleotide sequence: TGTGCCACCAGCAGAGATAAAACGGGGGAGACCCAGTACTTC.

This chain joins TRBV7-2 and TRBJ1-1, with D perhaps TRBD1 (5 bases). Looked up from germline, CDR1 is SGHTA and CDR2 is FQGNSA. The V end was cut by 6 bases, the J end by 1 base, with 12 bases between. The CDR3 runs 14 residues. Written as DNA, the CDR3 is TGTGCCAGCAGGTTTCAGGGAAGGAACACTGAAGCTTTCTTT. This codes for CASRFQGRNTEAFF.

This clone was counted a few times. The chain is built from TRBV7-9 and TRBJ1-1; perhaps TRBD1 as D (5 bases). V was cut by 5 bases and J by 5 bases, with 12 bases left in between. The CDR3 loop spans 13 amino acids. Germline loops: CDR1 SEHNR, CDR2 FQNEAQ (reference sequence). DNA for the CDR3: TGTGCCAGCAGCCGCAGGGAAGGGACTGAAGCTTTCTTT. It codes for CASSRREGTEAFF.

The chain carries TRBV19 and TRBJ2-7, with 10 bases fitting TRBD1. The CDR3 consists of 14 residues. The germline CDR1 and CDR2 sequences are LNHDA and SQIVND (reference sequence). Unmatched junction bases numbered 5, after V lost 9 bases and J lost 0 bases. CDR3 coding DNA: TGTGCCAGCCGGTGGACAGGGGGCTCCTACGAGCAGTACTTC. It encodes CASRWTGGSYEQYF.

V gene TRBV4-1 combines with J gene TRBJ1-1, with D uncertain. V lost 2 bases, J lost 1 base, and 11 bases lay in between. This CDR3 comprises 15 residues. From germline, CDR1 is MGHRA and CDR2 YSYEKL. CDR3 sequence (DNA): TGCGCCAGCAGCCAACTTCTACCGGGGAACACTGAAGCTTTCTTT. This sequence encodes CASSQLLPGNTEAFF.

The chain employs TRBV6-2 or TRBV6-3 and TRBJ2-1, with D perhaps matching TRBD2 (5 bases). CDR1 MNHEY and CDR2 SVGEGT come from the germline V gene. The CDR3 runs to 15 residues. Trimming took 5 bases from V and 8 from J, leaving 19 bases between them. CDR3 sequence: CASSASSRRTDEQFF. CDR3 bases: TGTGCCAGCAGTGCCTCTAGCAGACGGACGGATGAGCAGTTCTTC.

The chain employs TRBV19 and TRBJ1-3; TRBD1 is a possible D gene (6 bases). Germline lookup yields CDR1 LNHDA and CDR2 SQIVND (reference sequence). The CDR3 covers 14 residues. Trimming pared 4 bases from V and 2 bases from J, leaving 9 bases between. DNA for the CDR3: TGTGCCAGTAGTAGGTCAGGGGCTGGAAACACCATATATTTT. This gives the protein CASSRSGAGNTIYF. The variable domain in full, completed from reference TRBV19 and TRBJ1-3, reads DGGITQSPKYLFRKEGQNVTLSCEQNLNHDAMYWYRQDPGQGLRLIYYSQIVNDFQKGDIAEGYSVSREKKESFPLTVTSAQKNPTAFYLCASSRSGAGNTIYFGEGSWLTVV.